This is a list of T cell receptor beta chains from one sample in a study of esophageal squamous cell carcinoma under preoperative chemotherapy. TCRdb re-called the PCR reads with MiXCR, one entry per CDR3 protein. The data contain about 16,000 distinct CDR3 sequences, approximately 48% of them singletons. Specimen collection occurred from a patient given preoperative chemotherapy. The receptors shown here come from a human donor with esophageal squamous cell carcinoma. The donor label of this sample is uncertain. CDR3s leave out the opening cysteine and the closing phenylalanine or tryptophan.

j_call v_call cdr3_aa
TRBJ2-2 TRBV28 ASSQLGGTGELF
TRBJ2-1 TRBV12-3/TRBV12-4 ASSFRGKGYEQF
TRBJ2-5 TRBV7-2 ASSLDVIDKNTQY
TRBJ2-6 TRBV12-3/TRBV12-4 ASNVPGTSGSNVLS
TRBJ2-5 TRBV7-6 ASSGGIQETQY
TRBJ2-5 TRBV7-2 ASSLGMGAGNAESRL
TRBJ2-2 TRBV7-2 ASRSIPDTGELF
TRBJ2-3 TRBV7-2 ASSPPTGPGDTQY
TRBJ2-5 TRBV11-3 ASSLRGTLDEQY
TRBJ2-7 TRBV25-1 ASSEFYEQY
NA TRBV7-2 ASSPRQGGYEQY
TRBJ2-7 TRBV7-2 ASSRGVYEQY
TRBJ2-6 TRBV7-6 ASSPASPAGANVLT
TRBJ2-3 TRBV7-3 ASSPDNTDTQY
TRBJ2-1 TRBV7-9 ASSPLASSSYNEQF
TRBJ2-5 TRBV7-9 ASSLEFSDSQETQY
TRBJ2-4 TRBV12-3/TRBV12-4 ASMGGRRATDTQY
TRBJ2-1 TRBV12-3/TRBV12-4 ASSFGLAGGLEQF
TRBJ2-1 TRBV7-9 ASSGTTSYNEQF
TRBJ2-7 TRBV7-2 ASSLAGTGSYEQY
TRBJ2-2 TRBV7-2 ASTHLEAGSTEAQF
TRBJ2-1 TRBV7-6 ASSLGLSNEQF
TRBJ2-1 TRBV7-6 ASSNPGLAEDNEQF
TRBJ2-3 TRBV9 ASSVEADTQY
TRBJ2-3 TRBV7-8 ARGRGTGDHETQY
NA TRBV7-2 ASSARGLWGKNMQY
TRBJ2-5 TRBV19 ASSDRGTQETQY
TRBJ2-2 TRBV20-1 SARKTGDGSSGELF